This entry is about one TCR beta chain. Its specificity is not known. The data were taken from a study of cytomegalovirus exposure and HLA in healthy donors. The CDR3 contains 16 residues. V shed 0 bases and J 4 bases; nucleotides not matched to a gene: 0. Germline V CDR1 and CDR2: SGHRS, YFSETQ. Findings and caveats of the study: Researchers reported that a few CMV-associated chains were confirmed in vitro as CMV antigen-specific. Subsequent analysis showed first-cohort TCR clusters tending to co-occur in 120 validation repertoires.

TCRdb keeps only in-frame clones here, not all; method: immunoSEQ multiplex PCR. The sample consists of over 60,000 clones, approximately 96% of them appearing once. The gene calls are TRBV5-1 and TRBJ2-2; 13 bases map to TRBD2. The material sequenced was PBMCs. This receptor was obtained from a man between 18 and 35 years old in good health and CMV-seropositive. This CDR3 is CASSLGLAGGTGELFF. CDR3 DNA sequence: TGCGCCAGCAGCTTGGGACTAGCGGGAGGCACCGGGGAGCTGTTTTTT. The entire variable domain, with the rest obtained from reference TRBV5-1 and TRBJ2-2, is as follows: KAGVTQTPRYLIKTRGQQVTLSCSPISGHRSVSWYQQTPGQGLQFLFEYFSETQRNKGNFPGRFSGRQFSNSRSEMNVSTLELGDSALYLCASSLGLAGGTGELFFGEGSRLTVL.